This record covers a single TCR beta chain. The antigen remains undetermined. The data originate from a study of T cells expressing NK-cell markers. Across the whole study: Source material for TCR beta repertoires consisted of sorted CD3+CD56+NKG2C+, CD3+CD56+NKG2C- and CD3+CD56-NKG2C+ T cells. Study results and caveats: Dominant NKG2C+ clonotypes accounted for roughly 1.0-8% of CD8+ T cells in six donors.

Generation of TCR beta cDNA was performed by 5'RACE template switching incorporating UMIs. Following a re-call of the 5' RACE reads, TCRdb has one entry per CDR3 protein and lacks DNA. The sample data list roughly 390,000 distinct CDR3 sequences. The CDR3 consists of 14 residues. Source material: blood T cells: a sorted CD56 or NKG2C T cell subset, CD4+ or CD8+ T cells, or bulk PBMC T cells (not recorded which). J is TRBJ2-2 and V is TRBV12-3 or TRBV12-4; lacking DNA, the TRBD2 call made by TCRdb goes unchecked. The source is a woman aged 45-65 years in good health. The CDR3 is CASQAGGPVGELFF.